Listed here are 5 T cell receptor beta chains from one sample, sequenced in a study of molecular identifiers for immune sequencing clone quantification. From the PCR reads, TCRdb called clonotypes with MiXCR, one entry per CDR3 protein. Among approximately 37,000 distinct CDR3 sequences listed, around 21% were seen once. The sample comprised naive CD8+ T cells from blood, with Jurkat cell RNA spiked in. Documented subset: FACS-sorted CD8+CD4-CCR7+CD45RA+ naive T cells. The receptor set was obtained from a human donor in good health. Some libraries in this study had Jurkat cell RNA spiked in.

J is TRBJ2-1 and V is TRBV29-1, with D maybe TRBD1 (6 bases). Trimming removed 7 bases from V and 5 bases from J, with 9 bases in between. The CDR3 has 11 amino acids. CDR1 is SQVTM, CDR2 ANQGSEA, per germline. CDR3 in DNA: TGCAGCGGGACAGAAAACAATGAGCAGTTCTTC. Residues: CSGTENNEQFF.

Concerning this clonotype itself: This may stem from a read error, because a much larger clone lies one nucleotide away. The chain employs TRBV30 and TRBJ2-7; the D gene could be TRBD1 or TRBD2 (6 bases each). Trimming removed 2 bases at V and 4 bases at J, with 12 bases between. The CDR3 totals 13 residues. CDR1 is GTSNPN, CDR2 SVGIG, per germline (reference sequence). The CDR3 reads CAWSRKGGYEQYF. For the CDR3, the DNA is TGTGCCTGGAGTCGAAAGGGGGGTTACGAGCAGTACTTC.

There are many counts of this clonotype. The V gene is TRBV2, the J gene TRBJ2-3, with 12 bases fitting TRBD2. The CDR3 length is 18 residues. Germline V lookup: CDR1 SNHLY, CDR2 FYNNEI. V lost 3 bases and J lost 1; bases outside the gene matches: 8. This chain's CDR3 is CASSDPGTSGFRTDTQYF. As DNA, the CDR3 is TGTGCCAGCAGTGACCCCGGGACTAGCGGGTTTCGCACAGATACGCAGTATTTT.

The chain employs TRBV28 and TRBJ1-5; the D is unclear. The germline CDR1 and CDR2 sequences are MDHEN and SYDVKM. The CDR3 length is 15 residues. V lost 5 bases, J lost 4 bases, and 15 bases lay in between. The CDR3 DNA sequence: TGTGCCAGCAGTCTAGAGGTGGCAAATAATCAGCCCCAGCATTTT. Amino acids: CASSLEVANNQPQHF. The whole variable domain, remainder taken from reference TRBV28 and TRBJ1-5, is DVKVTQSSRYLVKRTGEKVFLECVQDMDHENMFWYRQDPGLGLRLIYFSYDVKMKEKGDIPEGYSVSREKKERFSLILESASTNQTSMYLCASSLEVANNQPQHFGDGTRLSIL.

In its sample, this clonotype was seen many times. The chain is built from TRBV7-6 and TRBJ2-3; 7 bases map to TRBD2. The trim removed 5 bases at V and 3 bases at J, leaving 5 bases unmatched. The CDR3 has 14 amino acids. Germline loops: CDR1 SGHVS, CDR2 FNYEAQ. In DNA form, the CDR3 reads TGTGCCAGCAGCCACCGGACTAGTACAGATACGCAGTATTTT. Amino acids: CASSHRTSTDTQYF.